Listed here are 6 T cell receptor beta chains from one sample, sequenced in a study of control samples from healthy donors and cancer patients. The method was immunoSEQ multiplex PCR; TCRdb's version includes in-frame clones alone and lacks a portion of them. This repertoire shows roughly 100,000 clones, roughly nine tenths found once; its top ten account for 0.85% to 1%. The sample comprised blood. These receptors all stem from a woman aged 25 to 45 in good health.

This rearrangement joins TRBV4-1 to TRBJ2-1, with TRBD1 matching 7 bases. The CDR3 length is 16 residues. Germline V gene sequence: CDR1 MGHRA, CDR2 YSYEKL. V dropped 1 base and J dropped 6; count of bases not matched to a gene: 9. CDR3 DNA sequence: TGCGCCAGCAGCCAAGGTTGGGACAGCAGGGGCAATGAGCAGTTCTTC. It is translated as CASSQGWDSRGNEQFF.

The V call is TRBV7-9, the J call TRBJ1-3, with 8 bases identical to TRBD1. V lost 1 base, J lost 1 base, and 9 bases stayed unmatched. The CDR3 length is 18 residues. The germline gives CDR1 SEHNR, CDR2 FQNEAQ (reference sequence). The CDR3 DNA is TGTGCCAGCAGCTTAGGGACAGGGAACCCTGGGTCTGGAAACACCATATATTTT. As protein: CASSLGTGNPGSGNTIYF.

The CDR3 loop is CASRGQGPETQYF. The CDR3 region has the DNA TGTGCCAGCAGAGGACAGGGTCCAGAGACCCAGTACTTC. The chain links TRBV2 to TRBJ2-5; TRBD1 aligns across 8 bases. In germline, CDR1 is SNHLY, CDR2 FYNNEI. The CDR3 is 13 amino acids. The V gene end was trimmed by 6 bases and the J gene end by 4 bases; junction bases not matched to a gene: 4.

This clone was seen a single time. The J gene is TRBJ1-3, the V gene TRBV7-9; D call uncertain. CDR3 size: 13 residues. Germline CDR1 is SEHNR and CDR2 is FQNEAQ (reference sequence). V was trimmed by 10 bases and J by 2 bases, leaving 12 bases between them. The CDR3 loop is CAIKKPAGNTIYF. The CDR3, as DNA: TGTGCCATCAAGAAGCCCGCTGGAAACACCATATATTTT.

V usage is TRBV5-1 and J usage is TRBJ2-1, with D perhaps matching TRBD2 (5 bases). The germline V gene encodes CDR1 SGHRS and CDR2 YFSETQ. The ends were cut back, 1 base at V and 6 bases at J, with 8 bases in the middle. The CDR3 extends over 13 amino acids. In nucleotides, the CDR3 is TGCGCCAGCAGCTTGACGGGGTTCAATGAGCAGTTCTTC. As protein: CASSLTGFNEQFF. The entire variable domain, with the rest obtained from reference TRBV5-1 and TRBJ2-1, is as follows: KAGVTQTPRYLIKTRGQQVTLSCSPISGHRSVSWYQQTPGQGLQFLFEYFSETQRNKGNFPGRFSGRQFSNSRSEMNVSTLELGDSALYLCASSLTGFNEQFFGPGTRLTVL.

The CDR3 reads CASSPRPGAASLNEQFF. CDR3 in DNA: TGTGCCAGCAGTCCCCGACCTGGGGCGGCATCTCTCAATGAGCAGTTCTTC. J is TRBJ2-1 and V is TRBV6-6; possibly TRBD1 for D (5 bases). Trimming left V 5 bases short and J 6 bases short, with 23 bases between. The CDR3 is made up of 17 amino acids. Germline CDR1 MNHNY, CDR2 SVGAGI (reference sequence).